This T cell receptor beta chain was identified during a study of blood T cells in healthy people across ages. Peripheral blood, ten milliliters per donor, was collected. Extracted total RNA amounted to at least 5.5 micrograms for each sample. General observations from the study: It was the long-lived donors that had more naive CD4+ cells and higher diversity than aged donors. Calculation of diversity from one million T cells yielded estimates considered to be underestimates.

For the second PCR, which ran for about 7 to 11 cycles, a sample-barcoded 5' primer and a J-beta primer mix were used. Using its own MiXCR run on the 5' RACE reads, TCRdb lists one record per CDR3 protein. The sample has under 1,000,000 distinct CDR3 sequences; about 45% are singletons. This CDR3 comprises 13 residues. The germline gives CDR1 SGHRS, CDR2 YFSETQ. V lost 5 bases and J 2 bases, leaving 8 bases between the germline ends. This clonotype occurred once. The antigen is unknown. The V gene is TRBV5-1, the J gene TRBJ2-1; D gene ambiguous. This receptor was identified in a man aged 80 or over in good health. The source material was blood. The chain's CDR3 is CASSGVAYNEQFF. In DNA form, the CDR3 reads TGCGCCAGCAGTGGGGTAGCCTACAATGAGCAGTTCTTC.